The source of this TCR beta chain is a study of Graves' ophthalmopathy and Graves' hyperthyroidism. Germline V CDR1 and CDR2: SSHAT, FNYEAQ (reference sequence). Trimming removed 2 bases at V and 0 bases at J, with 7 bases between. This CDR3 spans 15 amino acids. This clonotype was recorded many times. RNA transcripts were the source from which TCR beta CDR3 regions were amplified. After a first-round RT-PCR with HTBI primers, a second-round multiplex PCR was run. From the multiplex PCR reads, TCRdb called clonotypes with MiXCR, one entry per CDR3 protein. The data contain more than 1,000,000 distinct CDR3 sequences, about 35% of them singletons. Enrollment excluded any patients with other autoimmune diseases, uncontrolled infections, pregnancy or lactation.

Sequences were obtained from peripheral blood or thyroid tissue (not recorded which). This rearrangement joins TRBV7-7 to TRBJ2-2, with a possible D match to TRBD2 (5 bases). The clonotype comes from an adult man with Graves' hyperthyroidism. The CDR3 region is CASSLHGANTGELFF. DNA for the CDR3: TGTGCCAGCAGCTTACACGGGGCGAACACCGGGGAGCTGTTTTTT.